These 8 T cell receptor beta chains share one sample of origin, sequenced in a study of cytomegalovirus exposure and HLA in healthy donors. PCR involved 60 Vbeta and 13 Jbeta primers. Only in-frame clones appear in the TCRdb table, and some are missing; sequencing was by immunoSEQ multiplex PCR. The sample yields a few hundred thousand clones, over 60% seen once. Sequenced sample: PBMCs. The receptors originated from a man between 18 and 35 years old in good health and CMV-seronegative.

Only one count was recorded for this clone. The chain combines TRBV9 with TRBJ2-2; 7 positions agree with TRBD1. The germline V gene has CDR1 SGDLS and CDR2 YYNGEE. V trimming: 9 bases; J trimming: 1 base; junction bases outside the gene matches: 3. This CDR3 comprises 13 residues. The CDR3 is CATGTENTGELFF. CDR3 in DNA: TGTGCCACCGGGACAGAGAACACCGGGGAGCTGTTTTTT.

This chain links TRBV9 with TRBJ2-4; 11 bases are shared with TRBD2. After removal of 0 bases from V and 1 base from J, the junction contained 9 bases not matched to a gene. There are 19 residues in the CDR3. Per germline, CDR1 SGDLS and CDR2 YYNGEE. In DNA, the CDR3 is TGTGCCAGCAGCGTAGATGCGGGACTAGCGGTAGAGGCCAAAAACATTCAGTACTTC. Its protein is CASSVDAGLAVEAKNIQYF.

With regard to this clone: A junction end diverges from the germline sequence, so it may reflect a read error. The V gene is TRBV29-1, the J gene TRBJ2-1; unclear D gene. The CDR3 totals 10 residues. CDR1 and CDR2 (germline): SQVTM, ANQGSEA. CDR3 DNA sequence: TGCAGCGTCTCCCACAATGAGCAGTTCTTC. The encoded protein is CSVSHNEQFF.

The chain uses TRBV29-1 and TRBJ2-2; weak D call: TRBD2 (6 bases). V gave up 3 bases and J gave up 6 bases, with 11 bases separating them. The CDR3 extends over 13 amino acids. Germline CDR1 reads SQVTM; CDR2 reads ANQGSEA. CDR3: CSVDVGGSGELFF. The CDR3 bases are TGCAGCGTTGACGTCGGGGGATCCGGGGAGCTGTTTTTT.

This clone was picked up a small number of times. This chain joins TRBV7-9 and TRBJ2-3; 9 bases are a match to TRBD2. Germline CDR1 and CDR2: SEHNR and FQNEAQ (reference sequence). CDR3 size: 16 residues. Losses at the gene ends were 1 base for V and 4 bases for J; bases not matched to a gene: 6. DNA for the CDR3: TGTGCCAGCAGCTTAGGAGTGGGCGGGGGGGCAGATACGCAGTATTTT. Amino acid sequence: CASSLGVGGGADTQYF.

Here the CDR3 reads CASSESQRGDYEQYF. The DNA of the CDR3 is TGTGCCAGCAGTGAATCCCAGCGGGGCGATTACGAGCAGTACTTC. The genes are TRBV25-1 and TRBJ2-7; 7 bases fit TRBD2. CDR1 is MGHDK, CDR2 SYGVNS, per germline. This CDR3 comprises 15 residues. With V trimmed by 1 base and J by 4 bases, 7 bases remained unmatched.

The chain couples TRBV27 to TRBJ2-3; maybe TRBD2 (7 bases). Germline V gives CDR1 MNHEY, CDR2 SMNVEV (reference sequence). V was clipped by 5 bases and J by 2 bases, with 14 bases between them. The CDR3 sequence is 15 residues long. CDR3 sequence reads: CASSRRGPYTDTQYF. CDR3 DNA sequence: TGTGCCAGCAGTCGGCGGGGGCCCTACACAGATACGCAGTATTTT.

The chain has TRBV18 and TRBJ2-7, with 8 positions matching TRBD2. In germline, CDR1 is KGHSH, CDR2 LQKENI. The junction had 7 bases not matched to a gene; V was cut back by 0 bases and J by 0 bases. The CDR3 totals 17 residues. The CDR3 loop reads CASSPPSSGGSSYEQYF. The CDR3, as DNA: TGTGCCAGCTCACCACCGTCCAGCGGGGGAAGCTCCTACGAGCAGTACTTC.